This T cell receptor (beta chain) was recovered during a study of shared T cell receptors in the human thymus. Germline values: CDR1 MGHRA, CDR2 YSYEKL. V was trimmed by 0 bases and J by 4 bases, leaving 18 bases between them. The CDR3 length is 17 residues. Clones were sequenced by immunoSEQ multiplex PCR, and TCRdb holds only the in-frame ones, with some missing. The sample has roughly 550,000 clones; roughly 74% are singletons. The same specimen was also included in a second study, on human thymus T cells. That paper adds: The donors were infants in Finland with congenital heart defects, otherwise immunologically healthy. The study used thymus tissue resected during corrective heart surgery. Blood and thymic repertoires both appeared biased in V and J gene usage.

The chain joins TRBV4-1 to TRBJ1-2; D call uncertain. Sequences were obtained from thymocytes. This TCR was sampled from a boy under three years old with a congenital heart defect. CDR3 sequence (DNA): TGCGCCAGCAGCCAAGATGGGTTCCCACGGACTCTCTATGGCTACACCTTC. It codes for CASSQDGFPRTLYGYTF.